These T cell receptor beta chains were read from a single sample in a study of T cells in localized non-small cell lung cancer. TCRdb keeps only in-frame clones here, not all; method: immunoSEQ multiplex PCR. The sample shows around 50,000 clones, about 85% of them seen only once. Source: peripheral blood, taken before any cancer treatment. Receptors were obtained from an older female donor with stage II squamous cell lung carcinoma. Both conserved end residues are part of each CDR3. The D gene is left open where the match is weak. Clone size appears in some rows only: once, few, many, or a class for an expanded clone.

d_gene	j_gene	v_gene	abundance	CDR3aa	CDR3nt
.	TRBJ1-6	TRBV21-1	.	CVSSKDGTGTGKNALHF	TGTGTCAGCAGCAAAGACGGTACCGGGACAGGGAAGAATGCCCTCCACTTT
.	TRBJ2-1	TRBV7-8	.	CASSFSNNEQFF	TGTGCCAGCAGCTTCTCGAACAATGAGCAGTTCTTC
TRBD1	TRBJ2-1	TRBV2	.	CASSERQGAGEQFF	TGTGCCAGCAGTGAAAGACAGGGGGCCGGTGAGCAGTTCTTC
TRBD1	TRBJ1-2	TRBV9	.	CASSPRTGGYGYTF	TGTGCCAGCAGCCCGCGGACAGGGGGCTATGGCTACACCTTC
.	TRBJ1-5	TRBV7-9	.	CASSPSRDQPQHF	TGTGCCAGCAGCCCCAGCAGGGATCAGCCCCAGCATTTT
.	TRBJ2-4	TRBV19	.	CASSIEGTAKNIQYF	TGTGCCAGTAGTATAGAAGGGACAGCCAAAAACATTCAGTACTTC
TRBD1	TRBJ2-7	TRBV7-2	.	CASSQLTGANEQYF	TGTGCCAGCAGCCAACTCACAGGGGCCAACGAGCAGTACTTC
.	TRBJ2-2	TRBV30	few	CAWSGPLESGELFF	TGTGCCTGGAGTGGGCCCCTAGAGAGCGGGGAGCTGTTTTTT
TRBD1	TRBJ2-3	TRBV6-5	.	CASSYSGTGVTDTQYF	TGTGCCAGCAGTTACTCCGGGACAGGGGTTACAGATACGCAGTATTTT
TRBD1	TRBJ1-5	TRBV18	.	CASSPPDRGFQPQHF	TGTGCCAGCTCACCACCGGACAGGGGATTTCAGCCCCAGCATTTT
.	TRBJ1-4	TRBV30	.	CAWRGGINEKLFF	TGTGCCTGGAGAGGAGGGATTAATGAAAAACTGTTTTTT
TRBD1	TRBJ1-5	TRBV6-5	few	CASRDRYSNQPQHF	TGTGCCTCACGGGACAGGTATAGCAATCAGCCCCAGCATTTT
TRBD1	TRBJ2-7	TRBV18	.	CASSSSQGAGYEQYF	TGTGCCAGCTCATCTAGTCAGGGGGCAGGCTACGAGCAGTACTTC
.	TRBJ2-7	TRBV5-1	.	CASNPGGVEYEQYF	TGCGCCAGCAACCCTGGGGGCGTCGAGTACGAGCAGTACTTC
.	TRBJ2-3	TRBV19	.	CASSDSSAADTQYF	TGTGCCAGCTCCGACAGTTCCGCAGCAGATACGCAGTATTTT
.	TRBJ1-2	TRBV11-2	.	CASRLLPLTSGYTF	TGTGCCAGCAGACTCCTCCCCTTGACGAGCGGCTACACCTTC
.	TRBJ2-7	TRBV7-2	.	CASSLATGTAQTYEQYF	TGTGCCAGCAGCTTAGCAACGGGGACGGCCCAGACCTACGAGCAGTACTTC
.	TRBJ1-6	TRBV30	.	CAWEIGHNNSPLHF	TGTGCCTGGGAAATCGGACATAATAATTCACCCCTCCACTTT
.	TRBJ2-1	TRBV2	few	CASSLGGDRRRNEQFF	TGTGCCAGCAGCTTAGGGGGGGACAGGCGTCGCAATGAGCAGTTCTTC
TRBD1	TRBJ2-7	TRBV29-1	.	CSVEDPGRGYYEQYF	TGCAGCGTTGAAGATCCAGGCAGGGGGTACTACGAGCAGTACTTC
.	TRBJ1-2	TRBV20-1	.	CSVGEWGYTF	TGCAGTGTCGGCGAGTGGGGCTACACCTTC
TRBD1	TRBJ2-7	TRBV2	few	CASSIQGAREQYF	TGTGCCAGCAGCATACAGGGGGCGCGCGAGCAGTACTTC
.	TRBJ1-4	TRBV14	.	CASSQSNGLGKLFF	TGTGCCAGCAGCCAATCCAACGGACTGGGAAAACTGTTTTTT
.	TRBJ1-1	TRBV9	.	CASSWYPGTEAFF	TGTGCCAGCAGCTGGTACCCTGGCACTGAAGCTTTCTTT
.	TRBJ2-7	TRBV19	.	CASSVGVSVYLQQYF	TGTGCCAGTAGTGTCGGGGTGTCGGTGTATCTTCAGCAGTACTTC
TRBD1	TRBJ2-7	TRBV14	.	CASFPLGTANEQYF	TGTGCCAGCTTCCCGCTGGGGACAGCCAACGAGCAGTACTTC
.	TRBJ2-5	TRBV25-1	.	CASSFLGASGETQYF	TGTGCCAGCAGTTTCCTTGGGGCAAGCGGAGAGACCCAGTACTTC
.	TRBJ2-2	TRBV27	few	CASRSFWGLGGSGELFF	TGTGCCAGCAGATCTTTTTGGGGACTCGGGGGATCCGGGGAGCTGTTTTTT
TRBD1	TRBJ2-2	TRBV13	once	CASSRQGALNTGELFF	TGTGCCAGCAGCCGACAGGGGGCCTTGAACACCGGGGAGCTGTTTTTT
.	TRBJ1-1	TRBV2	.	CASSRRDGGAEAFF	TGTGCCAGCAGCCGCCGGGACGGGGGCGCTGAAGCTTTCTTT
.	TRBJ2-1	TRBV12-5	.	CASGDNEQFF	TGTGCTAGTGGGGACAATGAGCAGTTCTTC